The 30 T cell receptor beta chains listed next were all sequenced from one sample in a study of blood T cell repertoires in COVID-19 (dated by TCRdb to between 2020 and 2021). The library was produced with the immunoSEQ multiplex PCR assay. The table comes from immuneACCESS by way of TCRdb, which keeps in-frame sequences with V and J called. Part of the clones is missing from these tables; in studies checked, under half for an unresolved V gene and the rest for unknown reasons. In this sample the table shows more than 50,000 clones, 80% to 95% of which occur a single time. The ten largest clones represent 15% to 20% of the sample. Sequencing used peripheral blood. Every receptor here comes from a man at least 80 years old with acute or convalescent COVID-19.

The genes are TRBV19 and TRBJ2-5; 8 positions agree with TRBD1. The CDR3 totals 15 residues. Trimming took 5 bases from V and 2 from J; bases not matched to a gene: 7. Germline lookup yields CDR1 LNHDA and CDR2 SQIVND (reference sequence). For the CDR3, the DNA is TGTGCCAGTAGTTCCAGGACAGGGCGGCAAGAGACCCAGTACTTC. Translated: CASSSRTGRQETQYF. The full variable domain, with the rest looked up from reference TRBV19 and TRBJ2-5, is DGGITQSPKYLFRKEGQNVTLSCEQNLNHDAMYWYRQDPGQGLRLIYYSQIVNDFQKGDIAEGYSVSREKKESFPLTVTSAQKNPTAFYLCASSSRTGRQETQYFGPGTRLLVL.

Comments on this clone: The same CDR3 is also encoded by other DNA sequences in this sample. The chain carries TRBV19 and TRBJ1-5, with 8 bases matching TRBD1. The V gene's germline CDR1 is LNHDA and CDR2 SQIVND (reference sequence). Germline trimming cut 1 base from V and 4 bases from J; bases unmatched to any gene: 6. The CDR3 is made up of 16 amino acids. The CDR3 DNA sequence: TGTGCCAGTAGTATAGCCCCGACAGGGGTAAATCAGCCCCAGCATTTT. Translating it yields CASSIAPTGVNQPQHF.

This chain uses TRBV7-6 with TRBJ2-5; no definite D call. Germline V gives CDR1 SGHVS, CDR2 FNYEAQ. This CDR3 contains 15 residues. Trimming pared 4 bases from V and 2 bases from J, leaving 14 bases between. The CDR3 DNA sequence: TGTGCCAGCAGCTCCCGGAACGGGTTTCAAGAGACCCAGTACTTC. It encodes CASSSRNGFQETQYF. Looking up the rest from reference TRBV7-6 and TRBJ2-5 gives the full variable domain: GAGVSQSPRYKVTKRGQDVALRCDPISGHVSLYWYRQALGQGPEFLTYFNYEAQQDKSGLPNDRFSAERPEGSISTLTIQRTEQRDSAMYRCASSSRNGFQETQYFGPGTRLLVL.

The rearrangement links TRBV5-6 to TRBJ1-4; D call uncertain. Trimming removed 0 bases at V and 8 bases at J, with 8 bases between. The germline V gene encodes CDR1 SGHDT and CDR2 YYEEEE. This CDR3 spans 13 amino acids. The CDR3 is CASSLVAEEKLFF. Here the CDR3 DNA reads TGTGCCAGCAGCTTGGTTGCGGAGGAAAAACTGTTTTTT.

The chain carries TRBV6-5 and TRBJ1-1; TRBD1 matches at 9 bases. The trim removed 6 bases at V and 2 bases at J, leaving 4 bases unmatched. Germline loops: CDR1 MNHEY, CDR2 SVGAGI. This CDR3 region has 14 residues. The CDR3, as DNA: TGTGCCAGCAGCCGGGACAGGGATAACACTGAAGCTTTCTTT. Translation gives CASSRDRDNTEAFF.

The chain joins TRBV6-6 to TRBJ1-4, with 7 bases lining up with TRBD1. This CDR3 comprises 16 residues. With V trimmed by 6 bases and J by 0 bases, 7 bases remained unmatched. Germline-derived CDR1 and CDR2 are MNHNY and SVGAGI (reference sequence). The CDR3 here is CASRVRGSPTNEKLFF. The CDR3 nucleotides read TGTGCCAGCAGGGTCAGGGGGAGTCCAACTAATGAAAAACTGTTTTTT.

The V and J genes are TRBV6-1 and TRBJ2-2; D is unresolved. This CDR3 is 13 amino acids long. Germline V gene sequence: CDR1 MNHNS, CDR2 SASEGT. Trimming took 2 bases from V and 6 from J, leaving 7 bases between them. CDR3 in DNA: TGTGCCAGCAGTGAACCAGTGGCCGGGGAGCTGTTTTTT. Translating it yields CASSEPVAGELFF.

The rearrangement uses TRBV30 and TRBJ2-3, with D possibly matching TRBD1 (6 bases). Trimming cost V 1 base and J 6 bases, with 17 bases left between them. Germline V gives CDR1 GTSNPN, CDR2 SVGIG (reference sequence). The CDR3 spans 15 residues. The CDR3 loop is CAWSADRDTIDTQYF. The CDR3 coding sequence is TGTGCCTGGAGTGCGGACCGGGACACTATCGATACGCAGTATTTT.

The chain carries TRBV6-5 and TRBJ1-5; D perhaps matches TRBD1 (5 bases). The CDR3 covers 13 residues. The germline V gene encodes CDR1 MNHEY and CDR2 SVGAGI. V lost 6 bases to trimming and J lost 7 bases, with 13 bases between them. The CDR3 DNA is TGTGCCAGCAGACCGGGACTATGGCAGCCCCAGCATTTT. Translation: CASRPGLWQPQHF.

This chain uses TRBV5-6 with TRBJ1-2, with D tentatively TRBD1 (6 bases). The CDR3 runs 14 residues. V shed 0 bases and J shed 4 bases, with 10 bases lying between them. Germline CDR1 reads SGHDT; CDR2 reads YYEEEE. The CDR3 is CASSLAGEPYGYTF. The CDR3 DNA reads as TGTGCCAGCAGCTTGGCAGGGGAACCCTATGGCTACACCTTC.

The chain recombines TRBV6-5 with TRBJ2-7; D is unresolved. Germline-derived CDR1 and CDR2 are MNHEY and SVGAGI. The length of the CDR3 is 14 residues. Deletions cut 4 bases from V and 0 bases from J, with 10 bases between. CDR3 in amino acids: CASSSTPSSYEQYF. The CDR3 DNA follows: TGTGCCAGCAGTTCCACTCCATCCTCCTACGAGCAGTACTTC.

This clone was found once. The chain joins TRBV9 to TRBJ2-7; weak D call: TRBD1 (5 bases). In germline, CDR1 is SGDLS, CDR2 YYNGEE. The CDR3 has 15 residues. The V end was cut by 4 bases, the J end by 3 bases, with 17 bases between. The CDR3 loop reads CASSLEVGPHYEQYF. CDR3 DNA sequence: TGTGCCAGCAGCCTAGAGGTGGGGCCGCACTACGAGCAGTACTTC.

CDR3 DNA: TGTGCCAGCAGTTTTCTTAACAAGGAGACCCAGTACTTC. Translation: CASSFLNKETQYF. This chain connects TRBV12-3 or TRBV12-4 to TRBJ2-5; D is unclear. This CDR3 is 13 amino acids long. Trimming removed 3 bases from V and 5 bases from J, with 10 bases in between.

This chain uses TRBV5-4 with TRBJ2-2, with 16 bases lining up with TRBD2. The V gene end was trimmed by 3 bases and the J gene end by 3 bases; junction bases not matched to a gene: 2. The CDR3 consists of 17 residues. Per germline, CDR1 SGHNT and CDR2 YYREEE (reference sequence). The CDR3 sequence is CASSSGLAGGHTGELFF. Here the CDR3 DNA reads TGTGCCAGCAGCTCGGGACTAGCGGGGGGGCACACCGGGGAGCTGTTTTTT.

The rearrangement links TRBV18 to TRBJ1-2, with D unclear. Germline loops: CDR1 KGHSH, CDR2 LQKENI. The CDR3 length is 12 residues. Trimming shortened V by 2 bases and J by 7 bases, and 8 bases separated the two germline ends. CDR3 residues: CASSPNRGGYTF. The CDR3 DNA is TGTGCCAGCTCACCAAATCGGGGTGGCTACACCTTC.

The V and J genes are TRBV6-5 and TRBJ2-1; 8 bases are a match to TRBD2. The length of the CDR3 is 14 residues. Germline CDR1 MNHEY, CDR2 SVGAGI. V dropped 6 bases and J dropped 12; count of bases not matched to a gene: 13. CDR3 residues: CASRERPGGPSQFF. The CDR3 nucleotides are TGTGCCAGCAGGGAGAGGCCGGGGGGGCCGTCGCAGTTCTTC.

CDR3 in amino acids: CASRAGDFYEQYF. The CDR3 nucleotides are TGCGCCAGCAGGGCGGGAGACTTCTACGAGCAGTACTTC. The rearrangement joins TRBV5-1 to TRBJ2-7; 7 nucleotides agree with TRBD2. The V segment lost 5 bases and the J segment 3 bases; nucleotides outside the gene matches: 5. This CDR3 spans 13 amino acids. Germline V CDR1 and CDR2: SGHRS, YFSETQ.

The chain is built from TRBV5-6 and TRBJ1-5; 11 bases agree with TRBD1. Germline lookup yields CDR1 SGHDT and CDR2 YYEEEE. V lost 2 bases and J lost 6; bases outside the gene matches: 4. There are 15 residues in the CDR3. CDR3 nucleotides: TGTGCCAGCAGCTTATTGGGACAGGGGGTTCAGCCCCAGCATTTT. As protein: CASSLLGQGVQPQHF.

This chain connects TRBV7-3 to TRBJ2-1, with 8 bases that match TRBD2. J gave up 2 bases and V 5 bases, and 8 bases lay outside the gene matches. There are 16 residues in the CDR3. CDR1 is SGHTA and CDR2 is FQGTGA in the germline V gene. The CDR3 DNA reads as TGTGCCAGCAGCCTGCTAGCGGGCGCCCCCTACAATGAGCAGTTCTTC. Translation gives CASSLLAGAPYNEQFF.

This rearrangement joins TRBV6-1 to TRBJ2-1, with D unresolved. V lost 0 bases and J lost 8, with 11 bases in between. Germline values: CDR1 MNHNS, CDR2 SASEGT. This CDR3 has 14 residues. CDR3 DNA: TGTGCCAGCAGTGAAGCTGCCAGGCAAGATGAGCAGTTCTTC. Amino acid sequence: CASSEAARQDEQFF.

The V gene is TRBV5-4, the J gene TRBJ2-3, with D tentatively TRBD1 (6 bases). The CDR3 length is 15 residues. Germline V lookup: CDR1 SGHNT, CDR2 YYREEE (reference sequence). Deletions cut 4 bases from V and 6 bases from J, with 18 bases between. In nucleotides, the CDR3 is TGTGCCAGCAGCCCAGACAGGCTGGTGCGGGATACGCAGTATTTT. It yields the protein CASSPDRLVRDTQYF.

This clone was seen just once. The CDR3 is CASSLVLVNEKLFF. As DNA, the CDR3 is TGTGCCAGCAGTTTAGTACTCGTTAATGAAAAACTGTTTTTT. The rearrangement joins TRBV28 to TRBJ1-4; D is ambiguous. The CDR3 is made up of 14 amino acids. Germline assignment: CDR1 MDHEN and CDR2 SYDVKM. With 2 bases removed from V and 4 bases from J, the gap between germline ends came to 8 bases.

The rearrangement joins TRBV7-2 to TRBJ1-5; the D gene is possibly TRBD1 (5 bases). Trimming shortened V by 3 bases and J by 2 bases, and 11 bases separated the two germline ends. The CDR3 is 15 residues long. Germline V gene data show CDR1 as SGHTA and CDR2 as FQGNSA. In DNA form, the CDR3 reads TGTGCCAGCAGCTTCCAGGGTGGGGGCAATCAGCCCCAGCATTTT. Its translation: CASSFQGGGNQPQHF.

This chain connects TRBV5-1 to TRBJ1-1; D is uncertain. The length of the CDR3 is 14 residues. The germline V and J ends were trimmed by 2 bases and 0 bases, with 8 bases remaining between them. The germline gives CDR1 SGHRS, CDR2 YFSETQ. CDR3 region: CASSFGSVNTEAFF. The DNA for the CDR3 is TGCGCCAGCAGCTTCGGTTCGGTGAACACTGAAGCTTTCTTT.

V gene TRBV6-5 combines with J gene TRBJ2-5, with D tentatively TRBD2 (7 bases). V lost 0 bases and J lost 6, with 11 bases in between. Germline V gives CDR1 MNHEY, CDR2 SVGAGI. The CDR3 length is 14 residues. CDR3 sequence reads: CASSYSGGRKTQYF. The CDR3 DNA reads TGTGCCAGCAGTTACTCGGGGGGGCGGAAGACCCAGTACTTC.

This clone was detected only once. Different DNA sequences within this sample yield the same CDR3. The chain has TRBV2 and TRBJ2-1, with 8 bases identical to TRBD2. Germline-derived CDR1 and CDR2 are SNHLY and FYNNEI. This CDR3 is built from 15 residues. Trimming took 3 bases from V and 4 from J; bases not matched to a gene: 5. CDR3 in DNA: TGTGCCAGCAGTGAGAGGGCTAGCGGGTACAATGAGCAGTTCTTC. Protein product: CASSERASGYNEQFF.

The chain has TRBV19 and TRBJ2-7; the match to TRBD2 covers 8 bases. V shed 10 bases and J 0 bases; nucleotides not matched to a gene: 8. CDR3 length: 14 residues. Germline V lookup: CDR1 LNHDA, CDR2 SQIVND (reference sequence). This CDR3 is CATSPRGGSYEQYF. CDR3 sequence (DNA): TGTGCCACCAGCCCCCGGGGGGGCTCCTACGAGCAGTACTTC.

The gene calls are TRBV7-5 and TRBJ1-5; TRBD1, the table's D call, was not compared with the DNA. TRBV7-5 corresponds to a pseudogene. The length of the CDR3 is 17 residues. The CDR3 reads CARSLALVRGGNQPQHF. CDR3 in DNA: TGTGCCAGAAGCTTAGCGCTGGTCAGGGGTGGCAATCAGCCCCAGCATTTT.

The chain joins TRBV5-1 to TRBJ2-3; D possibly corresponds to TRBD1 (6 bases). Germline V gene lookup returns CDR1 SGHRS and CDR2 YFSETQ. Trimming took off 5 bases at V and 1 base at J, with 14 bases between the two ends. The CDR3 sequence is 15 residues long. The chain's CDR3 is CASRGGPGGTDTQYF. CDR3 nucleotide sequence: TGCGCCAGCAGAGGGGGTCCAGGGGGCACAGATACGCAGTATTTT.

The chain couples TRBV5-8 to TRBJ1-5, with D maybe TRBD1 (6 bases). Trimming pared 0 bases from V and 3 bases from J, leaving 10 bases between. There are 15 residues in the CDR3. CDR1 is SGHTS and CDR2 is YDEGEE in the germline V gene. The CDR3 loop reads CASSLGQEPNQPQHF. The CDR3 region has the DNA TGTGCCAGCAGCTTGGGACAGGAACCCAATCAGCCCCAGCATTTT.